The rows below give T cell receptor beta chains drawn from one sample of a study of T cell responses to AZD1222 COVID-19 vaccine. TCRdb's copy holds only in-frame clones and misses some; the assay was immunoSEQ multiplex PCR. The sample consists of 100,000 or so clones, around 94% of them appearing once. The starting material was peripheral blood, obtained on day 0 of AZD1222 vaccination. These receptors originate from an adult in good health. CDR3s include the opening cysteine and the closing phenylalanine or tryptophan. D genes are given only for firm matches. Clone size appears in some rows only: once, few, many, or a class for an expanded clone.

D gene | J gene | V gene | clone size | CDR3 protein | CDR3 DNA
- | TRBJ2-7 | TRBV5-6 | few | CASSLTTYEQYF | TGTGCCAGCAGCTTGACCACCTACGAGCAGTACTTC
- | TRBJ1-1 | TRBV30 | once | CAWERTAYTEAFF | TGTGCCTGGGAAAGGACAGCTTACACTGAAGCTTTCTTT
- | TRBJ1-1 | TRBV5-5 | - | CASTPGVGTEAFF | TGTGCCAGCACCCCGGGGGTGGGCACTGAAGCTTTCTTT
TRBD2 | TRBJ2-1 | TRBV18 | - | CASSPPGIAGGYNEQFF | TGTGCCAGCTCACCACCTGGAATAGCGGGGGGGTACAATGAGCAGTTCTTC
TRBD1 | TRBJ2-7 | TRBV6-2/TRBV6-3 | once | CASSYRTGGDEQYF | TGTGCCAGCAGTTACAGGACAGGGGGCGACGAGCAGTACTTC
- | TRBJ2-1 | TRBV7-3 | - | CASSLRFTLSYEQFF | TGTGCCAGCAGCTTAAGGTTTACCTTATCTTATGAGCAGTTCTTC
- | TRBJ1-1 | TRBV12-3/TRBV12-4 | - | CASSFSGNTEAFF | TGTGCCAGCAGTTTCTCAGGTAACACTGAAGCTTTCTTT
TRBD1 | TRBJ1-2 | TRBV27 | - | CASSKASGQGATRYGYTF | TGTGCCAGCAGTAAAGCTTCAGGACAGGGGGCAACTAGGTATGGCTACACCTTC
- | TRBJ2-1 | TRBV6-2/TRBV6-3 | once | CASSLKRYRSYNEQFF | TGTGCCAGCAGTCTAAAGCGTTATCGGTCCTACAATGAGCAGTTCTTC
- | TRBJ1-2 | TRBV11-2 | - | CASSYPDYGYTF | TGTGCCAGCAGTTACCCTGACTATGGCTACACCTTC
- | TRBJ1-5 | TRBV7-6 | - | CASSPGPGQPQHF | TGTGCCAGCAGCCCCGGCCCGGGTCAGCCCCAGCATTTT
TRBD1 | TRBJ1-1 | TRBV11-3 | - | CASSGTGGVTEAFF | TGTGCCTCCTCCGGGACAGGGGGCGTCACTGAAGCTTTCTTT
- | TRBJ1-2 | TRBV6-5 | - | CASWQNYGYTF | TGTGCCAGCTGGCAGAACTATGGCTACACCTTC
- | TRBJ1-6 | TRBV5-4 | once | CASIHEEVSTSPLHF | TGTGCCAGCATCCACGAAGAAGTGTCTACTTCACCCCTCCACTTT
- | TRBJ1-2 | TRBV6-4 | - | CASSDVGGYGYTF | TGTGCCAGCAGTGACGTGGGGGGCTATGGCTACACCTTC
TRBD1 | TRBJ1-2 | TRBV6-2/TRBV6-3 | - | CASSSSGQGAKGYTF | TGTGCCAGCAGTTCATCGGGACAGGGGGCCAAGGGCTACACCTTC
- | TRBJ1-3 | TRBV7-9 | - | CASSLTNGNTIYF | TGTGCCAGCAGCTTAACGAATGGAAACACCATATATTTT
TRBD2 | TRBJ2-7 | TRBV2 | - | CASGRGGGF | TGTGCCAGCGGTAGGGGCGGGGGCTTC
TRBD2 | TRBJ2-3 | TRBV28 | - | CASSFPTSGSGGTDTQYF | TGTGCCAGCAGTTTCCCGACTAGCGGCAGTGGAGGCACAGATACGCAGTATTTT
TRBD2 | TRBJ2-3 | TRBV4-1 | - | CASRIGLAGDTQYF | TGCGCCAGCAGGATAGGACTAGCTGGGGATACGCAGTATTTT
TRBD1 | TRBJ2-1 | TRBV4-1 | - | CASSQQDRGGYNEQFF | TGCGCCAGCAGCCAACAGGACAGGGGCGGCTACAATGAGCAGTTCTTC
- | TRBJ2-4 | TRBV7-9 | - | CASSSTGILAKNIQYF | TGTGCCAGCAGTTCTACAGGGATTTTAGCCAAAAACATTCAGTACTTC
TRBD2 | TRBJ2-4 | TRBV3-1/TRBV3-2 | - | CASSLAGGHIQYF | TGTGCCAGCAGCCTAGCGGGGGGGCACATTCAGTACTTC
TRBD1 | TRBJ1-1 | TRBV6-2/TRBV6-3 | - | CASSYPGNRGTTEAFF | TGTGCCAGCAGTTACCCCGGGAACAGGGGAACGACTGAAGCTTTCTTT
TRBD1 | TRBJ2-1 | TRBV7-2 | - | CASSLDLGQVTNEQFF | TGTGCCAGCAGCTTAGATCTTGGACAGGTTACCAATGAGCAGTTCTTC
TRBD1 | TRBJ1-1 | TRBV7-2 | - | CASSPGGQGSSEAFF | TGTGCCAGCAGCCCGGGGGGACAGGGGTCCTCTGAAGCTTTCTTT
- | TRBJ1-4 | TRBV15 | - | CATSRDLFREKLFF | TGTGCCACCAGCAGAGATCTTTTCAGGGAAAAACTGTTTTTT
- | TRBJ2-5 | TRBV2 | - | CATTLQETQYF | TGTGCCACCACACTCCAAGAGACCCAGTACTTC
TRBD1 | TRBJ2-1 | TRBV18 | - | CASSPLGRGHGNEQFF | TGTGCCAGCTCACCACTCGGCAGGGGGCATGGCAATGAGCAGTTCTTC
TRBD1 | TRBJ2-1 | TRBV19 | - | CASSDDRDSYNEQFF | TGTGCCAGTAGTGATGACAGGGATTCCTACAATGAGCAGTTCTTC
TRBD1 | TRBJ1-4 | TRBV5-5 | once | CASSPGQGGNEKLFF | TGTGCCAGCAGCCCCGGACAGGGGGGTAATGAAAAACTGTTTTTT
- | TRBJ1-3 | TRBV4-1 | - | CASSQHTVTGSGNTIYF | TGCGCCAGCAGCCAACACACCGTTACAGGCTCTGGAAACACCATATATTTT
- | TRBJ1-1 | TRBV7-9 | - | CASSLVALRRLTEAFF | TGTGCCAGCAGCTTAGTAGCCCTCCGACGTCTCACTGAAGCTTTCTTT
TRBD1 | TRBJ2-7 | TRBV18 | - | CASSQTTGSSYEQYF | TGTGCCAGCTCACAAACGACAGGGTCGTCCTACGAGCAGTACTTC
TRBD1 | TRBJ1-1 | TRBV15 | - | CATSRENRGTGAFF | TGTGCCACCAGCAGGGAAAACAGGGGAACTGGAGCTTTCTTT